This entry is about one TCR beta chain. The data originate from a study of blood T cell repertoires in COVID-19. The overall study: Some COVID-19 samples were acute and others convalescent; all came from the United States, Italy and Spain.

TCRdb's table, derived via immunoSEQ multiplex PCR, lists solely in-frame clones and lacks some. Among 200,000 to 250,000 clones listed, roughly 76% were seen once. The Seattle patients joined while their infection was active and were tracked longitudinally afterward. The specimen sequenced was peripheral blood. This receptor was identified in an elderly woman with COVID-19, enrolled during active disease.

Here the CDR3 reads CASSQDLRLSAFF. In DNA, the CDR3 is TGCGCCAGCAGCCAAGATCTGAGGCTGTCAGCTTTCTTT. The V call is TRBV4-1, the J call TRBJ1-1; D call uncertain. The ends were cut back, 0 bases at V and 10 bases at J, with 12 bases in the middle. From germline, CDR1 is MGHRA and CDR2 YSYEKL. The CDR3 runs to 13 residues.